A selection of T cell receptor beta chains follows, all from one sample in a study of T cell repertoires in cytomegalovirus infection. Their target antigens are unknown. TCRdb redid the calling of the reads with MiXCR, one entry per CDR3 protein. The table records 750,000 to 950,000 distinct CDR3 sequences, almost 30% of them present only once. Sequences were derived from cultured CD8+ T cells from PBMCs, sampled from culture after CMV antigen stimulation. These receptors came from a human donor in good health (CMV status not recorded). Some clones in this sample may be carry-over from other donors' samples. Both conserved end residues are part of each CDR3. The order of the fields is V gene, CDR3 length, D gene, J gene, clone size, CDR3 DNA, CDR3 protein. A D gene is named only where the DNA matches it firmly. Clone size, where shown, is once, few, many, or a class for clones that have expanded.

>TRBV14|16|-|TRBJ1-1|few
TGTGCCAGCAGCCAAGAATTCCGGGGCGTATTGACTGAAGCTTTCTTT
CASSQEFRGVLTEAFF
>TRBV7-2|15|-|TRBJ2-1|-
TGTGCCAGCACCCCCCGCGCGGCGGGATACAATGAGCAGTTCTTC
CASTPRAAGYNEQFF
>TRBV11-2|16|TRBD2|TRBJ2-3|few
TGTGCCAGCAGCTCATGGTCTAGCGGGGGAAAAGATACGCAGTATTTT
CASSSWSSGGKDTQYF
>TRBV4-1|14|-|TRBJ1-1|-
TGCGCCAGCAGCCAAGAGGAATTGAACACTGAAGCTTTCTTT
CASSQEELNTEAFF
>TRBV19|15|-|TRBJ2-2|-
TGTGCCAGTAGTATTTTGAGGAAGGACACCGGGGAGCTGTTTTTT
CASSILRKDTGELFF
>TRBV7-2|12|-|TRBJ1-2|many
TGTGCCAGCAGCTTCAGGGACTATGGCTACACCTTC
CASSFRDYGYTF
>TRBV12-3/TRBV12-4|14|TRBD1|TRBJ1-2|-
TGTGCCAGCAGTGGGGACAGGGGATTAAACGGCTACACCTTC
CASSGDRGLNGYTF
>TRBV7-4|13|-|TRBJ1-2|-
TGTGCCAGCAGCTTAGCCCAGGCCTATGGCTACACCTTC
CASSLAQAYGYTF
>TRBV15|16|TRBD1|TRBJ2-5|few
TGTGCCACCAGCAGAGACCCGGGCAGGGGGCGAGAGACCCAGTACTTC
CATSRDPGRGRETQYF
>TRBV19|13|TRBD1|TRBJ1-1|few
TGTGCCAGTAGTACAGGGGGCGCAGGTGAAGCTTTCTTT
CASSTGGAGEAFF
>TRBV6-2/TRBV6-3|14|-|TRBJ1-5|few
TGTGCCAGCAGCCGCTGGGGCCCTAATCAGCCCCAGCATTTT
CASSRWGPNQPQHF
>TRBV28|16|-|TRBJ2-3|-
TGTGACAGCAGTTTAGCGCCGAGGGAGGTCACAGATACGCAGTATTTT
CDSSLAPREVTDTQYF
>TRBV6-8|16|TRBD1|TRBJ1-4|-
TGTGCCAGCAGTTACACGACCTGGGACAGCTCTCGAAAACTGTTTTTT
CASSYTTWDSSRKLFF
>TRBV5-4|14|-|TRBJ2-4|-
TGTGCCAGCAGCTTGGAAGGAGGGGGGGACATTCAGTACTTC
CASSLEGGGDIQYF
>TRBV7-6|15|-|TRBJ1-4|-
TGTGCCAGCAGCCAACTGGGGGGGTTGAATGAAAAACTGTTTTTT
CASSQLGGLNEKLFF
>TRBV9|15|-|TRBJ2-1|-
TGTGCCAGCACCCAGGGGAGGCAGGGAAACAATGAGCAGTTCTTC
CASTQGRQGNNEQFF
>TRBV29-1|17|TRBD1|TRBJ2-3|-
TGCAGCGTTGAAACCGGGACAGGGGGCTTTGGGACAGATACGCAGTATTTT
CSVETGTGGFGTDTQYF
>TRBV27|14|TRBD2|TRBJ2-5|-
TGTGCCAGCAGTTTAGCGGGGGTAAAAGAGACCCAGTACTTC
CASSLAGVKETQYF
>TRBV12-5|16|-|TRBJ1-1|-
TGTGCTAGTGGTTTGCCCCCCCAGGGGTTGAACACTGAAGCTTTCTTT
CASGLPPQGLNTEAFF
>TRBV20-1|14|-|TRBJ2-1|-
TGCAGTGCTAGGGTCGCAGGGCTCCACAATGAGCAGTTCTTC
CSARVAGLHNEQFF
>TRBV19|12|TRBD1|TRBJ1-1|-
TGTGTCAGTAGTAACAGGGGACTAGAAGCTTTCTTT
CVSSNRGLEAFF
>TRBV11-1|13|-|TRBJ1-1|-
TGTGCCAGCCAGGGGCCAGAGTACGCTGAAGCTTTCTTT
CASQGPEYAEAFF
>TRBV5-6|15|-|TRBJ2-1|few
TGTGCCAGCAGCCTCCCGGACAGACCGCGCAATGAGCAGTTCTTC
CASSLPDRPRNEQFF
>TRBV7-9|18|-|TRBJ2-2|many
TGTGCCAGCAGCTTAGTGGTTCGGCTAGGACAGAACACCGGGGAGCTGTTTTTT
CASSLVVRLGQNTGELFF
>TRBV27|18|TRBD2|TRBJ2-5|few
TGTGCCAGCAGTTCCCCTAGCGGGGGGCGATATCTGCAAGAGACCCAGTACTTC
CASSSPSGGRYLQETQYF
>TRBV12-3/TRBV12-4|14|-|TRBJ2-5|-
TGTGCCAGCAGTCCTTGGGGGGGGCCAGAGACCCAGTACTTC
CASSPWGGPETQYF
>TRBV11-2|17|TRBD1|TRBJ2-1|-
TGTGCCAGCAGCGAACGGGCCGGGACAGGGGAATTGAATGAGCAGTTCTTC
CASSERAGTGELNEQFF
>TRBV6-5|19|-|TRBJ2-2|-
TGTGCCAGCAGTCCCCCACGGGAAGGGCACCGATCGAACACCGGGGAGCTGTTTTTT
CASSPPREGHRSNTGELFF
>TRBV12-3/TRBV12-4|15|-|TRBJ2-5|few
TGTGCCAGCAGCTCCGGACAAACTAACGTGGAGACCCAGTACTTC
CASSSGQTNVETQYF
>TRBV11-1|16|-|TRBJ2-3|-
TGTGCCAGCAGCCCTAGCCCCGAACAGGGCTCAGATACGCAGTATTTT
CASSPSPEQGSDTQYF
>TRBV2|12|-|TRBJ2-1|-
TGTGTAATCGGGTATTCCTACAATGAGCAGTTCTTC
CVIGYSYNEQFF
>TRBV4-1|15|-|TRBJ2-7|-
TGCGCCAGCAGCCAAGACGATTGGGACTTCTACGAGCAGTACTTC
CASSQDDWDFYEQYF
>TRBV4-2|19|TRBD2|TRBJ2-3|once
TGTGCCAGCAGCCAAGATAGGGGGAAGCGGGGGTCACACACAGATACGCAGTATTTT
CASSQDRGKRGSHTDTQYF
>TRBV4-1|15|-|TRBJ2-7|few
TGCGCCAGCAGCCAAGGAGAAGGGGCTTCTTACGAGCAGTACTTC
CASSQGEGASYEQYF
>TRBV12-5|15|-|TRBJ2-1|-
TGTGCTAGTGCCCTGGGGGGGGGCCCCTACAATGAGCAGTTCTTC
CASALGGGPYNEQFF
>TRBV27|12|TRBD1|TRBJ1-1|-
TGTGCCAGCAGTCCCAGGGGGCCTGAAGCTTTCTTT
CASSPRGPEAFF
>TRBV7-9|12|-|TRBJ2-1|-
TGTGCCAGCAGCCAAAACGACGGGGAGCAGTTCTTC
CASSQNDGEQFF
>TRBV6-1|14|-|TRBJ1-2|-
TGTGCCAGCAGTTCCAAGCGGGCGAGGAATGGCTACACCTTC
CASSSKRARNGYTF
>TRBV12-3/TRBV12-4|14|-|TRBJ2-4|few
TGTGCCAGCAGTTTAAAAGGGTACCAAAACATTCAGTACTTC
CASSLKGYQNIQYF
>TRBV28|11|-|TRBJ1-6|once
TGTGCCAGCAGCCATCGGACCTTTCTACACTTT
CASSHRTFLHF
>TRBV27|13|-|TRBJ2-3|-
TGTGCCAGCAGGACCGGGCCACTGCGGGCGCAGTATTTT
CASRTGPLRAQYF
>TRBV12-3/TRBV12-4|16|TRBD2|TRBJ2-1|-
TGTGCCAGCAGTTCCTATGGGGGGGGAATATACAATGAGCAGTTCTTC
CASSSYGGGIYNEQFF
>TRBV27|19|TRBD1|TRBJ2-1|few
TGTGCCAGCACCATTATAGGACAGGGGGATCCTAATCTGGCCAATGAGCAGTTCTTC
CASTIIGQGDPNLANEQFF
>TRBV27|16|-|TRBJ2-1|many
TGTGCCAGCAGTTTGGTGGTTGGGGCCTCCTACAATGAGCAGTTCTTC
CASSLVVGASYNEQFF
>TRBV11-2|16|TRBD2|TRBJ2-2|few
TGTGCCAGCAGCCCATCGCCGCGGGGGGCCACCGGGGAGCTGTTTTTT
CASSPSPRGATGELFF
>TRBV19|14|TRBD1|TRBJ2-1|once
TGTGCCAGTAGTTTACAGGGGCGATACAATGAGCAGTTCTTC
CASSLQGRYNEQFF
>TRBV20-1|15|-|TRBJ2-2|-
TGCAGTGCTAGAGTCAGGGAAGGGAACACCGGGGAGCTGTTTTTT
CSARVREGNTGELFF
>TRBV6-5|14|-|TRBJ1-2|-
TGTGCCAGCAGCTCCGACTGGTCCGACTATGGCTACACCTTC
CASSSDWSDYGYTF
>TRBV12-3/TRBV12-4|15|-|TRBJ1-3|-
TGTGCCAGCAGCCTCCCGCAAACCGCGGGAAACACCATATATTTT
CASSLPQTAGNTIYF
>TRBV19|13|-|TRBJ1-1|many
TGTGCCAGTAGTATAGCTCAGAACACTGAAGCTTTCTTT
CASSIAQNTEAFF
>TRBV20-1|16|TRBD2|TRBJ2-4|few
TGCAGTGCTATCGAACGGGGGGGCCGGGCCAAAAACATTCAGTACTTC
CSAIERGGRAKNIQYF
>TRBV7-9|15|-|TRBJ2-3|-
TGTGCCAGCAGCGCCCGAGGAGGAGGCACAGATACGCAGTATTTT
CASSARGGGTDTQYF
>TRBV20-1|14|-|TRBJ2-1|-
TGCAGTGCTACGAGGGCCCCTTCCTACAATGAGCAGTTCTTC
CSATRAPSYNEQFF
>TRBV14|14|-|TRBJ1-1|few
TGTGCCAGCAGCCAACTTCAGAAGAACACTGAAGCTTTCTTT
CASSQLQKNTEAFF
>TRBV6-1|13|TRBD1|TRBJ1-5|-
TGTGCCAGCAGTACAGGGGGCTGGCAGCCCCAGCATTTT
CASSTGGWQPQHF